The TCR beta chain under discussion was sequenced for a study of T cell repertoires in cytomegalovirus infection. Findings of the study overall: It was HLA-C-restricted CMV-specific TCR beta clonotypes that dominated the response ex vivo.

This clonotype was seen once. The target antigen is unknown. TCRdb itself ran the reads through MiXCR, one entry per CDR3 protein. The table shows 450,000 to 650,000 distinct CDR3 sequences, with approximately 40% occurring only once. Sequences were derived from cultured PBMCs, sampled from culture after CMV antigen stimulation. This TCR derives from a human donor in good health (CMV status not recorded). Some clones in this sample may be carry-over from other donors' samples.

CDR3 protein: CASSERGGPETQYF. DNA for the CDR3: TGTGCCAGCAGCGAGAGGGGGGGCCCGGAGACCCAGTACTTC. The chain joins TRBV9 to TRBJ2-5; D possibly corresponds to TRBD2 (7 bases). Trimming took 3 bases from V and 5 from J, leaving 14 bases between them. The CDR3 is 14 residues long. From germline, CDR1 is SGDLS and CDR2 YYNGEE. Drawing the rest from reference TRBV9 and TRBJ2-5, the complete variable domain is DSGVTQTPKHLITATGQRVTLRCSPRSGDLSVYWYQQSLDQGLQFLIQYYNGEERAKGNILERFSAQQFPDLHSELNLSSLELGDSALYFCASSERGGPETQYFGPGTRLLVL.